The clone carrying this TCR beta chain was detected only a few times. Antigen: not known. The CDR3 contains 17 residues. Trimming removed 0 bases at V and 4 bases at J, with 18 bases between. The TCR cDNA carried a universal primer site and UMIs from 5'RACE template switching. TCRdb called the 5' RACE reads again in MiXCR, with one record for every CDR3 protein. The sample consists of around 200,000 distinct CDR3 sequences, roughly 9.6% of them appearing once. The data belong to a study of T cells after yellow fever vaccination. Notes on the study in general: High-abundance clonotypes from the bulk population could contaminate FACS-sorted repertoires. When the response was secondary, it was weaker but reached its peak faster, day 5 versus 15.

The receptor's source is a young man who received the YFV17D yellow fever vaccine. Source: CD8+ T cells sorted from PBMCs, taken 15 days after the yellow fever booster vaccination. The chain uses TRBV23-1 and TRBJ1-1; the D is unclear. TRBV23-1 is known as an ORF, though its function is uncertain. DNA for the CDR3: TGCGCCAGCAGTCAATCACTTTTGCGTGTCGGTGGCACTGAAGCTTTCTTT. It yields the protein CASSQSLLRVGGTEAFF.